This T cell receptor beta chain was observed in a study of tumor-infiltrating lymphocytes in primary liver carcinoma. In the study overall: Aged between 30 and 69 years, the patients were men and women. Study-level points and caveats: The 250 largest clones made up significantly more of tumor than blood repertoires (p = 0.039). Researchers report that only about 7.5-24% of top clones turned up in all five tumor regions. Tumor region pairs shared more overlap than did tumor-adjacent and tumor-blood pairs.

This clonotype was recorded a few times. Its antigen is not known. A much larger clone lies one base from this, so it may be a read error. Scientists recovered RNA and DNA together from approximately 20-30 mg of unsorted bulk tissue. Constant-region priming of about 520 ng total RNA yielded TCR beta cDNA. Construction of TCR beta libraries relied on three successive nested multiplex PCR rounds employing slightly modified ARM-PCR. Investigators reported that the first two PCR rounds, at about 11 cycles each, used TRBV1-TRBV30 forward primers with a C-beta reverse primer. TCRdb independently ran MiXCR on the multiplex PCR reads; one entry per CDR3 protein. In the table there are some 100,000 distinct CDR3 sequences, about 62% of which are singletons. This CDR3 has 14 amino acids. Germline V gene data show CDR1 as MNHNY and CDR2 as SVGAGI (reference sequence).

The chain employs TRBV6-6 and TRBJ2-5; D is ambiguous. The sample taken for sequencing was liver tumor tissue from sampling region 2. Stated subset: tumor region T2, inferior pole. This TCR was sampled from a woman aged 55-70 years with primary liver carcinoma and hepatitis B virus infection. The CDR3 loop reads CTSSYQTTQETQYF. The CDR3 coding sequence is TGTACCAGCAGTTACCAAACAACCCAAGAGACCCAGTACTTC.